Listed below are T cell receptor beta chains from one sample, sequenced in a study of T cell repertoires in cytomegalovirus infection. TCRdb analysed the reads with MiXCR anew, one entry per CDR3 protein. The table lists around 530,000 distinct CDR3 sequences, about 15% of them singletons. The sample comprised CD8+ T cells from PBMCs. These receptors were collected from a human donor in good health (CMV status not recorded). Some clones in this sample may be carry-over from other donors' samples. CDR3s include the opening cysteine and the closing phenylalanine or tryptophan. Each record gives: D gene, V gene, J gene, clone size, CDR3 DNA, CDR3 protein. D genes are given only for firm matches. Some rows mark clone size as missing; the rest say once, few, many or name a class of expanded clone.

.	TRBV19	TRBJ1-1	many	TGTGCCAGTGTACAGACAGGTCTGAACACTGAAGCTTTCTTT	CASVQTGLNTEAFF
.	TRBV2	TRBJ2-3	few	TGTGCCATCTTTAGCGCGAGCACAGATACGCAGTATTTT	CAIFSASTDTQYF
TRBD2	TRBV5-4	TRBJ2-1	many	TGTGCCAGCAGCTTGAGCGGGGGGCCACCCAATGAGCAGTTCTTC	CASSLSGGPPNEQFF
TRBD2	TRBV28	TRBJ2-1	many	TGTGCCAGCAGTTTACTAGCGGGAGAGTACAATGAGCAGTTCTTC	CASSLLAGEYNEQFF
.	TRBV27	TRBJ2-2	.	TGTGCCAGCAGTTTAGGAAGCGGATACACCGGGGAGCTGTTTTTT	CASSLGSGYTGELFF
TRBD1	TRBV19	TRBJ2-1	many	TGTGCCAGTGGGGACAGGGTCCATGAGCAGTTCTTC	CASGDRVHEQFF
TRBD2	TRBV29-1	TRBJ2-5	.	TGCAGCGTTGGTGGGAGGGCCGAAGAGACCCAGTACTTC	CSVGGRAEETQYF
.	TRBV2	TRBJ2-1	many	TGTGCCCGCTCGGGCTCCTACAATGAGCAGTTCTTC	CARSGSYNEQFF
.	TRBV7-8	TRBJ2-7	many	TGTGCCAGCAGCTTATCCGTCCCAACCTACGAGCAGTACTTC	CASSLSVPTYEQYF
.	TRBV6-6	TRBJ2-6	few	TGTGCCAGCTTGGGGGACTCTGGGGCCAACGTCCTGACTTTC	CASLGDSGANVLTF
TRBD1	TRBV7-9	TRBJ1-1	many	TGTGCCAGCAGACCCCCGGACAGGGTGACTGAAGCTTTCTTT	CASRPPDRVTEAFF
TRBD2	TRBV19	TRBJ2-7	few	TGTGCCAGTAGCGCCCATCGGACTAGCGGGAGTTACGAGCAGTACTTC	CASSAHRTSGSYEQYF
.	TRBV7-9	TRBJ2-7	many	TGTGCCAGCAGGAAGGGTCAAGCCTACGAGCAGTACTTC	CASRKGQAYEQYF
TRBD1	TRBV4-2	TRBJ1-1	many	TGTGCCAGCAGCCAAGATTTGGGACAGGATGAAGCTTTCTTT	CASSQDLGQDEAFF
.	TRBV7-9	TRBJ2-1	many	TGTGCCAGCAGCTTCTGGGTCGATAGCCCTTCCTACAATGAGCAGTTCTTC	CASSFWVDSPSYNEQFF
TRBD1	TRBV2	TRBJ2-7	few	TGTGCCAGCGGGGAGGACAGGGATCGAATCGAGCAGTACTTC	CASGEDRDRIEQYF
.	TRBV12-5	TRBJ2-1	many	TGTGCTAGTGGTCCCCGGGTCAATGAGCAGTTCTTC	CASGPRVNEQFF
.	TRBV27	TRBJ1-2	.	TGTGCCAGCAGAGTGGGACCGTTAGATGGCTACACCTTC	CASRVGPLDGYTF
.	TRBV20-1	TRBJ1-2	few	TGCAGTGCTCCCGATCCGGAGTTCTATGGCTACACCTTC	CSAPDPEFYGYTF
.	TRBV6-1	TRBJ1-3	many	TGTGCCAGCAGTGAATGGAGGTCGGCGGGAAACACCATATATTTT	CASSEWRSAGNTIYF
.	TRBV28	TRBJ2-1	many	TGTGCCAGCAGTCCGAGTATCCCCCAGTTCTTC	CASSPSIPQFF
TRBD2	TRBV6-8	TRBJ2-2	.	TGTGCCAGCAGTTACTCGGGACTAGCGGGAGTTCAGCACGGGGAGCTGTTTTTT	CASSYSGLAGVQHGELFF